This entry lists 21 T cell receptor beta chains sequenced from one sample in a study of response to subunit inactivated influenza vaccine. TCRdb processed the RT-PCR reads anew with MiXCR; each CDR3 protein has one entry. The data contain some 570,000 distinct CDR3 sequences, around 11% of them seen just once; the ten biggest clones take up about 10%. The sample also formed part of further work on T cells expressing NK-cell markers. That source notes: Template switching by 5'RACE with UMIs generated the TCR beta cDNA.

This specimen consisted of PBMCs from blood, obtained on the day of vaccination. The receptor set was obtained from a man over 45 who received an inactivated influenza vaccine.

The chain couples TRBV6-1 to TRBJ2-7; the D call may be TRBD1 or TRBD2 (5 bases each). The length of the CDR3 is 15 residues. Deletions cut 6 bases from V and 0 bases from J, with 15 bases between. Germline V lookup: CDR1 MNHNS, CDR2 SASEGT. CDR3 DNA: TGTGCCAGCAGACTTATAGGGACCTACTCCTACGAGCAGTACTTC. This codes for CASRLIGTYSYEQYF.

This clonotype was counted ten times or more. The chain employs TRBV29-1 and TRBJ2-2; the D call may be TRBD1 or TRBD2 (6 bases each). The V and J ends lost 6 bases and 4 bases respectively, with 15 bases between them. The CDR3 spans 14 residues. Germline V lookup: CDR1 SQVTM, CDR2 ANQGSEA. The CDR3 region has the DNA TGCAGCGTATCTTACAGGGAGGTCACCGGGGAGCTGTTTTTT. Its protein is CSVSYREVTGELFF.

In this sample, this clonotype turned up a few times. The chain links TRBV4-2 to TRBJ1-2, with a weak D call TRBD1 (5 bases). This CDR3 comprises 15 residues. Per germline, CDR1 LGHNA and CDR2 YNFKEQ. V was cut by 0 bases and J by 3 bases, with 11 bases left in between. The CDR3 protein is CASSQDSGGDYGYTF. The DNA for the CDR3 is TGTGCCAGCAGCCAAGATTCGGGGGGTGACTATGGCTACACCTTC.

The genes are TRBV24-1 and TRBJ2-5; D is unresolved. Trimming shortened V by 9 bases and J by 3 bases, and 13 bases separated the two germline ends. This CDR3 has 13 amino acids. CDR1 and CDR2 (germline): KGHDR, SFDVKD. The CDR3 here is CATQPTGKETQYF. The CDR3 DNA follows: TGTGCCACCCAACCGACCGGAAAAGAGACCCAGTACTTC.

This chain uses TRBV27 with TRBJ2-2, with 9 bases that match TRBD2. Germline CDR1 and CDR2: MNHEY and SMNVEV (reference sequence). The CDR3 loop spans 16 amino acids. V trimming: 1 base; J trimming: 8 bases; junction bases outside the gene matches: 8. CDR3 sequence: CASSLFGVAGVGELFF. The CDR3 DNA reads TGTGCCAGCAGTTTATTCGGAGTAGCGGGGGTTGGGGAGCTGTTTTTT.

This clonotype was detected many times. The rearrangement links TRBV24-1 to TRBJ2-7, with D perhaps TRBD2 (5 bases). The germline gives CDR1 KGHDR, CDR2 SFDVKD. Trimming took off 5 bases at V and 2 bases at J, with 9 bases between the two ends. The CDR3 has 13 amino acids. In nucleotides, the CDR3 is TGTGCCACCAGTGGTTCGGGAACCTACGAGCAGTACTTC. Protein sequence: CATSGSGTYEQYF.

The table lists this clonotype with many counts. The chain couples TRBV10-3 to TRBJ2-1; 8 nucleotides agree with TRBD1. The CDR3 is 13 residues long. CDR1 is ENHRY and CDR2 is SYGVKD in the germline V gene. V was clipped by 3 bases and J by 13 bases; unmatched bases: 8. CDR3 coding DNA: TGTGCCATCAGTGAATTCAGGGGGCCAGATCAGTTCTTC. This gives the protein CAISEFRGPDQFF.

The table lists this clonotype with many counts. The chain combines TRBV7-2 with TRBJ2-7, with unresolved D. Deletions cut 5 bases from V and 7 bases from J, with 12 bases between. The CDR3 runs 12 residues. Germline-derived CDR1 and CDR2 are SGHTA and FQGNSA. The CDR3 region is CASSPSRWEQYF. The CDR3 nucleotides read TGTGCCAGCAGCCCAAGTAGGTGGGAGCAGTACTTC.

V and J are TRBV29-1 and TRBJ1-3; no clear D. CDR3 size: 13 residues. The V end was cut by 2 bases, the J end by 1 base, with 6 bases between. Germline loops: CDR1 SQVTM, CDR2 ANQGSEA. CDR3 residues: CSVEYRSGNTIYF. CDR3 coding DNA: TGCAGCGTTGAATATAGGTCTGGAAACACCATATATTTT.

The table lists this clonotype with a few counts. The rearrangement joins TRBV4-3 to TRBJ1-4, with D perhaps TRBD1 (6 bases). Germline V gene data show CDR1 as LGHNA and CDR2 as YSLEER. This CDR3 is built from 15 residues. Trimming took off 0 bases at V and 8 bases at J, with 13 bases between the two ends. The CDR3 DNA reads TGCGCCAGCAGCCAAGATTGGGGGGCGGACGAAAAACTGTTTTTT. This sequence encodes CASSQDWGADEKLFF.

The rearrangement links TRBV4-2 to TRBJ1-1, with D perhaps matching TRBD1 (5 bases). Trimming removed 1 base from V and 3 bases from J, with 9 bases in between. In germline, CDR1 is LGHNA, CDR2 YNFKEQ. The CDR3 has 14 residues. The CDR3 coding sequence is TGTGCCAGCAGCCAAGTTTCAGGGTACACTGAAGCTTTCTTT. It is translated as CASSQVSGYTEAFF.

This sequence joins TRBV4-3 and TRBJ2-1, with 10 nucleotides matching TRBD2. CDR1 is LGHNA, CDR2 YSLEER, per germline. CDR3 size: 14 residues. V lost 3 bases and J lost 8; bases outside the gene matches: 4. This CDR3 reads CASSHTSGDHEQFF. As DNA, the CDR3 is TGCGCCAGCAGCCACACTAGCGGGGACCATGAGCAGTTCTTC.

With regard to this clonotype: The junction and the germline gene differ at one end; a read error may be behind it. The genes are TRBV7-9 and TRBJ2-1; 13 bases align to TRBD2. CDR1 and CDR2 (germline): SEHNR, FQNEAQ (reference sequence). There are 14 residues in the CDR3. The CDR3 DNA follows: TGTTCCAGCCTTACTAGCGGGAGGGTAAATGAGCAGTTCTTC. It is translated as CSSLTSGRVNEQFF.

This clonotype was seen more than once but under ten times. The CDR3 nucleotides read TGTGCCAGCAGCTTAGGACCCAGGACAACGTACAATGAGCAGTTCTTC. It specifies CASSLGPRTTYNEQFF. The V gene is TRBV7-8, the J gene TRBJ2-1; tentatively, D is TRBD1 (5 bases). The CDR3 totals 16 residues. The germline V and J ends were trimmed by 1 base and 4 bases, with 14 bases remaining between them. The germline V gene encodes CDR1 SGHVS and CDR2 FQNEAQ.

In its sample, this clonotype was seen many times. CDR3: CASSFFDKNIQYF. Written as DNA, the CDR3 is TGTGCCAGCAGTTTTTTTGACAAAAACATTCAGTACTTC. The chain uses TRBV12-3 or TRBV12-4 and TRBJ2-4; no firm D call. Trimming removed 3 bases from V and 3 bases from J, with 6 bases in between. The CDR3 consists of 13 residues.

The chain has TRBV29-1 and TRBJ2-7, with D perhaps being TRBD1 or TRBD2 (5 bases each). Deletions cut 3 bases from V and 2 bases from J, with 14 bases between. Germline loops: CDR1 SQVTM, CDR2 ANQGSEA. The length of the CDR3 is 14 residues. The CDR3 region has the DNA TGCAGCGTTGAGGGGGTGAGGGGAACCTACGAGCAGTACTTC. Amino acids: CSVEGVRGTYEQYF.

This clonotype occurred many times. The rearrangement uses TRBV3-1 and TRBJ1-5, with D possibly matching TRBD1 (6 bases). The ends were cut back, 2 bases at V and 6 bases at J, with 11 bases in the middle. There are 14 residues in the CDR3. Germline V gene data show CDR1 as LGHDT and CDR2 as YNNKEL (reference sequence). CDR3 in amino acids: CASSQKTGSQPQHF. For the CDR3, the DNA is TGTGCCAGCAGCCAAAAAACAGGGAGTCAGCCCCAGCATTTT.

The CDR3 sequence: CASSSLGVNTGELFF. The CDR3 DNA reads as TGTGCCAGCAGCTCCCTTGGGGTAAACACCGGGGAGCTGTTTTTT. The genes are TRBV11-2 and TRBJ2-2, with D unresolved. This CDR3 is 15 amino acids long. Trimming removed 4 bases from V and 2 bases from J, with 11 bases in between. The germline gives CDR1 SGHAT, CDR2 FQNNGV.

The J gene is TRBJ2-7, the V gene TRBV12-3 or TRBV12-4, with D perhaps TRBD2 (6 bases). Trimming removed 5 bases at V and 6 bases at J, with 23 bases between. This CDR3 has 16 residues. This CDR3 is CASSPQAGTPPFEQYF. In DNA, the CDR3 is TGTGCCAGCAGTCCACAAGCCGGGACTCCTCCATTCGAGCAGTACTTC.

This clonotype has a count of ten or more. V gene TRBV5-1 combines with J gene TRBJ2-5; D may correspond to TRBD1 or TRBD2 (5 bases each). The CDR3 extends over 15 amino acids. Germline lookup yields CDR1 SGHRS and CDR2 YFSETQ. Trimming shortened V by 4 bases and J by 5 bases, and 18 bases separated the two germline ends. DNA for the CDR3: TGCGCCAGCAGCCGAGACTCTAGAGAGGGGGAGACCCAGTACTTC. Translating gives CASSRDSREGETQYF.

This clonotype has a count of ten or more. The chain employs TRBV12-3 or TRBV12-4 and TRBJ2-1; 8 bases line up with TRBD2. V lost 3 bases to trimming and J lost 7 bases; unmatched junction nucleotides: 8. CDR3 length: 15 amino acids. The CDR3: CASSLSREGQNEQFF. CDR3 nucleotides: TGTGCCAGCAGTTTGTCCCGGGAGGGCCAAAATGAGCAGTTCTTC.